The next 5 T cell receptor beta chains were all read from a single sample in a study of cytomegalovirus exposure and HLA in healthy donors. 13 Jbeta primers and 60 Vbeta primers were used for the PCR. The table came from immunoSEQ multiplex PCR; TCRdb's copy has only in-frame clones and leaves some out. The repertoire has roughly 170,000 clones, 75% to 85% of them found once; the top ten carry about 0.64%. Sequenced material: PBMCs. The receptors shown here come from a boy aged 10-17 years in good health and CMV-seronegative.

This clone has only one observation. The chain has TRBV7-9 and TRBJ2-1; D may be TRBD2 (6 bases). V lost 10 bases, J lost 8 bases, and 12 bases lay in between. The CDR3 totals 11 residues. Germline CDR1 and CDR2: SEHNR and FQNEAQ (reference sequence). The DNA of the CDR3 is TGTGCCACCGGGGAGGTCCATGAGCAGTTCTTC. Its protein product is CATGEVHEQFF.

The V gene is TRBV25-1, the J gene TRBJ2-7; D is possibly TRBD2 (6 bases). CDR1 and CDR2 (germline): MGHDK, SYGVNS. Trimming removed 2 bases at V and 2 bases at J, with 16 bases between. This CDR3 comprises 16 residues. For the CDR3, the DNA is TGTGCCAGCAGTGAAGTAGAGCGACGGGGGACCTACGAGCAGTACTTC. Translating it yields CASSEVERRGTYEQYF.

This clone was counted a few times. The chain links TRBV30 to TRBJ1-1; D unclear. The CDR3 totals 17 residues. The germline gives CDR1 GTSNPN, CDR2 SVGIG (reference sequence). The V end was cut by 3 bases, the J end by 4 bases, with 24 bases between. This CDR3 reads CAWRFTAGSRVSTEAFF. For the CDR3, the DNA is TGTGCCTGGAGATTCACGGCCGGGAGCCGTGTGTCCACTGAAGCTTTCTTT.

The chain couples TRBV7-2 to TRBJ1-2; no clear D. V lost 1 base and J 1 base, leaving 13 bases between the germline ends. Germline V gene lookup returns CDR1 SGHTA and CDR2 FQGNSA. This CDR3 is 16 amino acids long. This CDR3 reads CASSLVGPGGNYGYTF. The CDR3 DNA reads as TGTGCCAGCAGCTTAGTCGGCCCGGGAGGTAACTATGGCTACACCTTC.

The chain joins TRBV9 to TRBJ1-2, with 7 nucleotides matching TRBD1. V lost 3 bases and J lost 3; bases outside the gene matches: 8. The CDR3 contains 15 residues. Germline values: CDR1 SGDLS, CDR2 YYNGEE. The CDR3 nucleotides read TGTGCCAGCAGCGCGAGATCCGGGACAGACTATGGCTACACCTTC. Translated, it gives CASSARSGTDYGYTF.